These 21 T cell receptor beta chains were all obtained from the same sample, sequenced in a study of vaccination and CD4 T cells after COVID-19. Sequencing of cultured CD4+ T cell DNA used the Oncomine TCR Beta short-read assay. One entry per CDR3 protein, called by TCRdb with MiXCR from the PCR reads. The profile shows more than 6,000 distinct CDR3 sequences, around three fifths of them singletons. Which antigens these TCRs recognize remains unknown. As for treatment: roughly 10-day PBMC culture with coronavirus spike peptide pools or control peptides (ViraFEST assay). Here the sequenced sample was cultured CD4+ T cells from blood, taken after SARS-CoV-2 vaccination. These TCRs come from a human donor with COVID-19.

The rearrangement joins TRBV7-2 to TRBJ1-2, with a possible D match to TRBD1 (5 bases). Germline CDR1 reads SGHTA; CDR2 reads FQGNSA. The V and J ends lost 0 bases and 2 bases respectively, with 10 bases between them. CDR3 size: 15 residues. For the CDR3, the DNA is TGTGCCAGCAGCTTAGCGGGGGATGCGAACTATGGCTACACCTTC. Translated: CASSLAGDANYGYTF.

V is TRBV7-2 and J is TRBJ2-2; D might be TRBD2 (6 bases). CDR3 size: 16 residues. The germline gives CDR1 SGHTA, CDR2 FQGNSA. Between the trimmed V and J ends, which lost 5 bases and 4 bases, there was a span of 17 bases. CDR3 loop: CASSPGSLAFTGELFF. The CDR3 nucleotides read TGTGCCAGCAGCCCGGGTTCACTAGCATTCACCGGGGAGCTGTTTTTT.

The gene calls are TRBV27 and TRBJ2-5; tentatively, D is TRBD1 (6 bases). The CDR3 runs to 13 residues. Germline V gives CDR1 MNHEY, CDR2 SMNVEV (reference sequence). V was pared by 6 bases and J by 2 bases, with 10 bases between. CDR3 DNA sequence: TGTGCCAGCAGATCGGACAGTCAAGAGACCCAGTACTTC. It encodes CASRSDSQETQYF.

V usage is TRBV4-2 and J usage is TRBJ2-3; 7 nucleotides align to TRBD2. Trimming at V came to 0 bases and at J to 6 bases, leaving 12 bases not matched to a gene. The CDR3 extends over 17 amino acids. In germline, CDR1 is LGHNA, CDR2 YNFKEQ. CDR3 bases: TGTGCCAGCAGCCAAGATTCCGGAGGAGCGGGGAAGGATACGCAGTATTTT. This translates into CASSQDSGGAGKDTQYF.

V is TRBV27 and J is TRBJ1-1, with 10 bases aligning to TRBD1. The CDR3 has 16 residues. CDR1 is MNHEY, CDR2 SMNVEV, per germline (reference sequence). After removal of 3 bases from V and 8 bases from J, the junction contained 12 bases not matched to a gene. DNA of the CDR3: TGTGCCAGCAGTTTCCTGACAGGGGGCAAGACGTTAGAAGCTTTCTTT. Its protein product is CASSFLTGGKTLEAFF.

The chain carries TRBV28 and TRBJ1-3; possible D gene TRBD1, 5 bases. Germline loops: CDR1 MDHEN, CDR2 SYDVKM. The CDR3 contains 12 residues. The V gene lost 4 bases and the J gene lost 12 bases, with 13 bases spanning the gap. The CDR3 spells CASSSRGTGIYF. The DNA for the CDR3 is TGTGCCAGCAGTTCCCGGGGTACAGGCATATATTTT.

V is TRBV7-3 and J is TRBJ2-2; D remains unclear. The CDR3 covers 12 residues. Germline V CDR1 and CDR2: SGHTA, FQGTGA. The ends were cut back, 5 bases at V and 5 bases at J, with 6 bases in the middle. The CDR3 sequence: CASSALTGELFF. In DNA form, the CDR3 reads TGTGCCAGCAGCGCTCTGACCGGGGAGCTGTTTTTT.

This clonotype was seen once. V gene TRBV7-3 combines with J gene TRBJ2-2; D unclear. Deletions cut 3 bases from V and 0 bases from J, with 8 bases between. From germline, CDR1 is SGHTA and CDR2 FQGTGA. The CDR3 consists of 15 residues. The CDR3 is CASSLGLANTGELFF. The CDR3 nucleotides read TGTGCCAGCAGCTTGGGCCTGGCGAACACCGGGGAGCTGTTTTTT.

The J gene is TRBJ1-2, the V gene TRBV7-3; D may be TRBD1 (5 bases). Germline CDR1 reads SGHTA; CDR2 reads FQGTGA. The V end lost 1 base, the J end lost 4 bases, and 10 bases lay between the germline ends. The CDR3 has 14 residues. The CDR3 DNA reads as TGTGCCAGCAGCTTAAGGGGGGGAGCCTATGGCTACACCTTC. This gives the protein CASSLRGGAYGYTF.

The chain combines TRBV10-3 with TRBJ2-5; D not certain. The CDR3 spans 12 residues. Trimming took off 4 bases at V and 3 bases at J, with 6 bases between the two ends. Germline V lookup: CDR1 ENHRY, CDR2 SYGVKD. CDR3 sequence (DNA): TGTGCCATCAGTGGTTCAGAAGAGACCCAGTACTTC. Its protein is CAISGSEETQYF.

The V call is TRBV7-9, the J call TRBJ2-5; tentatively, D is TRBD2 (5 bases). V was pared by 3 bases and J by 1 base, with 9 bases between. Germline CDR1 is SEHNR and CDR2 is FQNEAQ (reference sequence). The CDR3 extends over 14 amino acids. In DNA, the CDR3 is TGTGCCAGCAGCTTCTACGGGATCCAAGAGACCCAGTACTTC. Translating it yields CASSFYGIQETQYF.

The CDR3 sequence: CASSQDRAAFF. The CDR3 nucleotides are TGTGCCAGCAGCCAGGACAGGGCAGCTTTCTTT. V usage is TRBV7-2 and J usage is TRBJ1-1, with TRBD1 matching 8 bases. The CDR3 covers 11 residues. Looked up from germline, CDR1 is SGHTA and CDR2 is FQGNSA. V was pared by 5 bases and J by 10 bases, with 3 bases of the junction left unmatched.

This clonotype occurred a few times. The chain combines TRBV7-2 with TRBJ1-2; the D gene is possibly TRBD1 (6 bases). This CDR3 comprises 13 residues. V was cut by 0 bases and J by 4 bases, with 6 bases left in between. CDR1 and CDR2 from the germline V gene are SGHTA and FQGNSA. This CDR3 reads CASSLAGGYGYTF. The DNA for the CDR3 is TGTGCCAGCAGCTTAGCAGGGGGCTATGGCTACACCTTC.

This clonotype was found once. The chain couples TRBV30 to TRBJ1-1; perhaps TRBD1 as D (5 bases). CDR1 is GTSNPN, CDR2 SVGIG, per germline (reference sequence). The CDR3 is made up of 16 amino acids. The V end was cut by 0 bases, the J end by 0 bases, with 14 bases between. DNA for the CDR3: TGTGCCTGGAGTGTAGGTGGGGCCTACATGAACACTGAAGCTTTCTTT. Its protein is CAWSVGGAYMNTEAFF.

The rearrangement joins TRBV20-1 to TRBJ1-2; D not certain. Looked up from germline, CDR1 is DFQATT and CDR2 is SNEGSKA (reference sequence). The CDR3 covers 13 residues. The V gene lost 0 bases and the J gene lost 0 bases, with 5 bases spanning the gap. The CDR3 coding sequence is TGCAGTGCTAGAGACAGAACTAACTATGGCTACACCTTC. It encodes CSARDRTNYGYTF.

CDR3 sequence reads: CASSLTRGLEQYF. The CDR3 DNA is TGTGCCAGCAGCCTTACCAGGGGTCTTGAGCAGTACTTC. This chain uses TRBV7-2 with TRBJ2-7; D is possibly TRBD1 (6 bases). From germline, CDR1 is SGHTA and CDR2 FQGNSA. V was shortened by 5 bases and J by 7 bases, with 15 bases between the two germline ends. CDR3 length equals 13 residues.

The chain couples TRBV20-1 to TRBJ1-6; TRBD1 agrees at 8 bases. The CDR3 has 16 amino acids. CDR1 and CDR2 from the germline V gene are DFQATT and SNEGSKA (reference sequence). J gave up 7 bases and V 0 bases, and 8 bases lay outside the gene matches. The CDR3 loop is CSARDQSQGANSPLHF. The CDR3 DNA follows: TGCAGTGCTAGAGACCAATCCCAGGGGGCGAATTCACCCCTCCACTTT.

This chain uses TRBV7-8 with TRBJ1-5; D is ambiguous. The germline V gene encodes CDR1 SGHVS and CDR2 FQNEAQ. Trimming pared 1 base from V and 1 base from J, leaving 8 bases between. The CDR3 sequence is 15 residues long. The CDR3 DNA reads TGTGCCAGCAGCTTAGTTTCACAAAGCAATCAGCCCCAGCATTTT. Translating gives CASSLVSQSNQPQHF.

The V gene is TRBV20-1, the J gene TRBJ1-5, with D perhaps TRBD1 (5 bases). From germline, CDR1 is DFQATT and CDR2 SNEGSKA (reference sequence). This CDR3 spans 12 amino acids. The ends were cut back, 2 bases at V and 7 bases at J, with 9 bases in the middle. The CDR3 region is CSARPGAQPQHF. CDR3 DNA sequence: TGCAGTGCTAGACCTGGGGCGCAGCCCCAGCATTTT.

CDR3 region: CSAPILETQYF. DNA for the CDR3: TGCAGTGCTCCCATTTTGGAGACCCAGTACTTC. This chain links TRBV20-1 with TRBJ2-5; D gene uncertain. V was shortened by 5 bases and J by 5 bases, with 9 bases between the two germline ends. Germline assignment: CDR1 DFQATT and CDR2 SNEGSKA (reference sequence). The CDR3 spans 11 residues.

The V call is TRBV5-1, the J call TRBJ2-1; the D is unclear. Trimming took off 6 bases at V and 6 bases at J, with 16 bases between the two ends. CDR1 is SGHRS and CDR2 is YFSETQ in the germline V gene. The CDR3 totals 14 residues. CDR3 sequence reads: CASTLEVGRNEQFF. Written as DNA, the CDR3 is TGCGCCAGCACCCTTGAGGTAGGCCGCAATGAGCAGTTCTTC.